The sequence of this T cell receptor beta chain was determined in a study of T cells in Graves' hyperthyroidism and ophthalmopathy. The study's findings and limits: A model of 13 V-J pairs discriminated ophthalmopathy from stable hyperthyroidism.

To note about this clonotype: Antigen: not known.

The authors deemed Graves' hyperthyroidism stable absent ophthalmopathy progression within 18 months. Authors of the study amplified TCR beta CDR3 regions from RNA transcripts. First-round RT-PCR targeting the TCR CDR3 was performed with the HTBI primer set. A single record per CDR3 protein comes from TCRdb applying MiXCR to the multiplex PCR reads. The repertoire consists of 700,000 or so distinct CDR3 sequences, with about 16% occurring once and the leading ten covering around 8%. This clonotype was obtained from a man between 18 and 35 years old with Graves' hyperthyroidism. The specimen sequenced was blood.

This chain's CDR3 is CASSQEGGGTYEQYF. The CDR3 DNA sequence: TGCGCCAGCAGCCAAGAAGGCGGGGGGACCTACGAGCAGTACTTC. The V call is TRBV4-1, the J call TRBJ2-7, with 8 bases matching TRBD2. CDR1 and CDR2 (germline): MGHRA, YSYEKL. CDR3 length: 15 amino acids. J was trimmed by 2 bases and V by 0 bases; bases with no gene match: 3.